The next 16 T cell receptor beta chains were all read from a single sample in a study of blood T cell repertoires in COVID-19. Profiling relied on immunoSEQ multiplex PCR, and the TCRdb table lists in-frame clones only, not all of them. The sample records 190,000 or so clones, around 80% being singletons. Sequencing was performed on peripheral blood. The source of these receptors is a human donor with acute or convalescent COVID-19. The donor label of this sample is uncertain.

This clone came up a few times. J is TRBJ2-1 and V is TRBV24-1; TRBD1 aligns across 9 bases. From germline, CDR1 is KGHDR and CDR2 SFDVKD. This CDR3 has 16 residues. Germline trimming cut 1 base from V and 2 bases from J; bases unmatched to any gene: 2. In DNA, the CDR3 is TGTGCCACCAGTGATTTCGGGACAGGGACCTACAATGAGCAGTTCTTC. Its translation is CATSDFGTGTYNEQFF.

The chain couples TRBV21-1 to TRBJ1-4; the DNA was not compared with TRBD1, the D call given in the table. TRBV21-1 is annotated as a pseudogene. This CDR3 has 14 residues. The CDR3 bases are TGTGCCAGCAGCAAACAGGGCGGTAATGAAAAACTGTTTTTT. Its protein product is CASSKQGGNEKLFF.

The gene calls are TRBV2 and TRBJ1-5; 7 nucleotides align to TRBD1. J lost 7 bases, V lost 5 bases, and 8 bases had no gene match. Germline V gene lookup returns CDR1 SNHLY and CDR2 FYNNEI. CDR3 length: 14 amino acids. The CDR3 DNA reads TGTGCCAGCAGTCAACAGGGGCCTGGGCAGCCCCAGCATTTT. It translates to CASSQQGPGQPQHF.

The chain joins TRBV3-1 (or the pseudogene TRBV3-2) to TRBJ1-6, with 8 positions matching TRBD1. The length of the CDR3 is 18 residues. From germline, CDR1 is LGHDT and CDR2 YNNKEL (reference sequence). The V gene end was trimmed by 2 bases and the J gene end by 3 bases; junction bases not matched to a gene: 9. The CDR3 DNA reads as TGTGCCAGCAGCCAATATTCGACAGGGGCGAGCTATAATTCACCCCTCCACTTT. Translating gives CASSQYSTGASYNSPLHF.

This chain links TRBV2 with TRBJ1-2, with a tentative D call TRBD1 (6 bases). The CDR3 runs 13 residues. Trimming stripped 7 bases from V and 5 bases from J, with 14 bases between. Germline CDR1 and CDR2: SNHLY and FYNNEI. The DNA for the CDR3 is TGTGCCAGCACCGTAACAGGGACGTATGGCTACACCTTC. This encodes CASTVTGTYGYTF. The full variable domain, in which reference TRBV2 and TRBJ1-2 provide the parts outside the CDR3, is EPEVTQTPSHQVTQMGQEVILRCVPISNHLYFYWYRQILGQKVEFLVSFYNNEISEKSEIFDDQFSVERPDGSNFTLKIRSTKLEDSAMYFCASTVTGTYGYTFGSGTRLTVV.

The sample holds a few counts of this clone. The chain recombines TRBV5-1 with TRBJ2-3; TRBD2 aligns across 8 bases. Germline V gives CDR1 SGHRS, CDR2 YFSETQ. After removal of 6 bases from V and 3 bases from J, the junction contained 6 bases not matched to a gene. The CDR3 covers 14 residues. The CDR3 protein is CASKAGGGTDTQYF. Here the CDR3 DNA reads TGCGCCAGCAAGGCGGGAGGTGGAACAGATACGCAGTATTTT.

This clone was recorded a few times. The CDR3 nucleotides are TGTGCCAGCAGCCTACGGGGGGATCAGCCCCAGCATTTT. Translation: CASSLRGDQPQHF. The V call is TRBV7-6, the J call TRBJ1-5; the D gene is possibly TRBD1 (5 bases). Germline CDR1 SGHVS, CDR2 FNYEAQ. Trimming removed 5 bases at V and 5 bases at J, with 10 bases between. The CDR3 totals 13 residues.

This clone has just a few counts. The V gene is TRBV18, the J gene TRBJ1-1; 7 bases are shared with TRBD1. Germline trimming cut 8 bases from V and 1 base from J; bases unmatched to any gene: 4. The CDR3 has 13 amino acids. From germline, CDR1 is KGHSH and CDR2 LQKENI. CDR3 bases: TGTGCCAGCGCTTCAGGGGGGAACACTGAAGCTTTCTTT. It specifies CASASGGNTEAFF.

The chain employs TRBV2 and TRBJ2-5, with no clear D. V lost 0 bases to trimming and J lost 5 bases, with 10 bases between them. The V gene's germline CDR1 is SNHLY and CDR2 FYNNEI. This CDR3 region has 14 residues. The chain's CDR3 is CASSEATVRETQYF. CDR3 DNA sequence: TGTGCCAGCAGTGAAGCGACGGTGAGGGAGACCCAGTACTTC.

This clone was counted once. The chain uses TRBV19 and TRBJ2-7, with 8 bases that match TRBD2. The germline V gene has CDR1 LNHDA and CDR2 SQIVND (reference sequence). The CDR3 runs 14 residues. V shed 8 bases, J shed 0 bases, and the junction held 6 bases outside the gene matches. This chain's CDR3 is CASASGPSSYEQYF. Written as DNA, the CDR3 is TGTGCCAGTGCTAGCGGGCCCAGCTCCTACGAGCAGTACTTC.

The chain employs TRBV18 and TRBJ2-5; 7 positions match TRBD2. Germline CDR1 and CDR2: KGHSH and LQKENI. This CDR3 spans 15 amino acids. With 3 bases clipped from V and 0 bases from J, the junction kept 4 bases outside the gene matches. The CDR3 nucleotides read TGTGCCAGCTCACCCGCCGGGGGGAACCAAGAGACCCAGTACTTC. Protein sequence: CASSPAGGNQETQYF.

The rearrangement joins TRBV28 to TRBJ1-6, with a tentative D call TRBD1 (6 bases). The CDR3 sequence is 15 residues long. Germline V gene data show CDR1 as MDHEN and CDR2 as SYDVKM. The ends were cut back, 7 bases at V and 10 bases at J, with 20 bases in the middle. The CDR3 reads CASTPGGGLRSPLHF. The CDR3 nucleotides are TGTGCCAGCACCCCGGGGGGGGGCTTGAGGTCACCCCTCCACTTT.

The chain employs TRBV7-2 and TRBJ2-7, with 13 bases that match TRBD2. Trimming cost V 4 bases and J 6 bases; bases outside gene matches: 15. The germline CDR1 and CDR2 sequences are SGHTA and FQGNSA. There are 18 residues in the CDR3. CDR3 DNA sequence: TGTGCCAGCAGCTCGCGGACTAGCGGGAGAAAGCTCTGGCGCGAGCAGTACTTC. Its translation: CASSSRTSGRKLWREQYF.

This chain connects TRBV27 to TRBJ2-1; TRBD1 agrees at 7 bases. The CDR3 has 15 amino acids. The V and J ends lost 0 bases and 6 bases, in that order; junction bases with no gene match: 5. In germline, CDR1 is MNHEY, CDR2 SMNVEV (reference sequence). The CDR3: CASSLSSDRFNEQFF. The CDR3 coding sequence is TGTGCCAGCAGTTTATCTTCGGACAGGTTCAATGAGCAGTTCTTC.

V usage is TRBV4-1 and J usage is TRBJ1-1; TRBD1 might be the D (6 bases). The germline V and J ends were trimmed by 3 bases and 1 base, with 12 bases remaining between them. CDR1 and CDR2 (germline): MGHRA, YSYEKL. The CDR3 covers 15 residues. The CDR3 DNA sequence: TGCGCCAGCAGCCATCAGGGGTTGGGGAACACTGAAGCTTTCTTT. Translated, it gives CASSHQGLGNTEAFF.

The chain combines TRBV5-8 with TRBJ1-4; 7 nucleotides match TRBD1. V lost 3 bases to trimming and J lost 3 bases; unmatched junction nucleotides: 5. Germline CDR1 and CDR2: SGHTS and YDEGEE. This CDR3 is 15 amino acids long. DNA of the CDR3: TGTGCCAGCAGCTGGAAGGGGGCGGCTAATGAAAAACTGTTTTTT. Amino acid sequence: CASSWKGAANEKLFF.